The 14 T cell receptor beta chains in this list originate from one sample, sequenced in a study of T-cell memory formation after mild COVID-19. MiXCR, run by TCRdb on the 5' RACE reads, gives a single entry per CDR3 protein. The data show nearly 110,000 distinct CDR3 sequences, around 15% seen once. The specimen was PBMCs or a T cell subset sorted from them (not recorded which). These receptors all come from a man aged 18-30 years who had mild COVID-19 (a few samples of this study predate the infection). Cell type and time point are not known.

This clonotype was counted at least ten times. The chain combines TRBV27 with TRBJ2-7, with 11 positions matching TRBD2. In germline, CDR1 is MNHEY, CDR2 SMNVEV (reference sequence). This CDR3 is 16 amino acids long. V gave up 8 bases and J gave up 0 bases; unmatched junction bases: 9. CDR3 in amino acids: CASASGLAGGSYEQYV. In DNA, the CDR3 is TGTGCCAGCGCATCCGGGCTAGCGGGGGGCTCCTACGAGCAGTACGTC.

The V and J genes are TRBV6-5 and TRBJ2-1; 7 bases align to TRBD1. V was pared by 2 bases and J by 8 bases, with 3 bases of the junction left unmatched. Germline CDR1 MNHEY, CDR2 SVGAGI. The CDR3 contains 13 residues. The CDR3 sequence: CASSYDRVDEQFF. The CDR3 DNA reads as TGTGCCAGCAGTTACGACAGGGTTGATGAGCAGTTCTTC.

This sequence joins TRBV25-1 and TRBJ2-3; D not certain. The germline V gene has CDR1 MGHDK and CDR2 SYGVNS. This CDR3 region has 15 residues. V dropped 1 base and J dropped 0 bases, with 8 bases sitting between them. The CDR3 loop is CASSESYDSTDTQYF. CDR3 coding DNA: TGTGCCAGCAGTGAATCTTACGACAGCACAGATACGCAGTATTTT.

This clonotype came up once. The junction shows a germline mismatch at one end, possibly a read error. The chain links TRBV6-2 or TRBV6-3 to TRBJ2-2; D assignment may be TRBD1 or TRBD2 (5 bases each). Germline V gene sequence: CDR1 MNHEY, CDR2 SVGEGT. The CDR3 covers 15 residues. The CDR3 coding sequence is TGTGCCAGCAGTTACTCGGCCGACAGTACCGGGGAGCTCTTTTTT. Protein product: CASSYSADSTGELFF.

This clonotype was observed many times. The CDR3, as DNA: TGTGCCAGCAGAACATCCAGGACTCGACCTTTCGGGGAGCTGTTTTTT. Its translation is CASRTSRTRPFGELFF. The chain carries TRBV7-9 and TRBJ2-2; perhaps TRBD2 as D (5 bases). Trimming cost V 6 bases and J 7 bases, with 21 bases left between them. Germline CDR1 reads SEHNR; CDR2 reads FQNEAQ (reference sequence). The CDR3 totals 16 residues. Full variable domain (rest looked up from reference TRBV7-9 and TRBJ2-2): DTGVSQNPRHKITKRGQNVTFRCDPISEHNRLYWYRQTLGQGPEFLTYFQNEAQLEKSRLLSDRFSAERPKGSFSTLEIQRTEQGDSAMYLCASRTSRTRPFGELFFGEGSRLTVL.

This clonotype occurred a few times. The chain employs TRBV2 and TRBJ2-3; maybe TRBD2 (5 bases). The V end was cut by 2 bases, the J end by 6 bases, with 12 bases between. Per germline, CDR1 SNHLY and CDR2 FYNNEI. The CDR3 is 14 amino acids. The CDR3 here is CASSERGLGDTQYF. The CDR3 nucleotides read TGTGCCAGCAGTGAACGAGGGTTGGGGGATACGCAGTATTTT.

This chain joins TRBV19 and TRBJ2-5, with 7 bases lining up with TRBD2. The CDR3 covers 14 residues. V gave up 7 bases and J gave up 0 bases; unmatched junction bases: 5. Germline values: CDR1 LNHDA, CDR2 SQIVND (reference sequence). The chain's CDR3 is CASNQRGYQETQYF. The CDR3 nucleotides read TGTGCCAGTAATCAGCGGGGTTACCAAGAGACCCAGTACTTC.

This clonotype was seen a few times. The rearrangement joins TRBV4-3 to TRBJ1-5; 7 bases are a match to TRBD1. This CDR3 has 15 residues. V was pared by 1 base and J by 2 bases, with 2 bases of the junction left unmatched. Germline lookup yields CDR1 LGHNA and CDR2 YSLEER. The DNA of the CDR3 is TGCGCCAGCAGCCAAGTTACAGGGGGCAATCAGCCCCAGCATTTT. Translation: CASSQVTGGNQPQHF.

This clonotype has more than one count but fewer than ten. The chain recombines TRBV11-2 with TRBJ2-1, with D possibly matching TRBD1 (5 bases). The V end was cut by 5 bases, the J end by 4 bases, with 9 bases between. The germline gives CDR1 SGHAT, CDR2 FQNNGV. This CDR3 spans 13 amino acids. CDR3 region: CASSERQYNEQFF. CDR3 in DNA: TGTGCCAGCAGCGAACGACAGTACAATGAGCAGTTCTTC.

This clonotype was counted only a few times. The chain carries TRBV12-3 or TRBV12-4 and TRBJ2-1; possibly TRBD2 for D (5 bases). The CDR3 sequence is 14 residues long. V dropped 3 bases and J dropped 1 base, with 7 bases sitting between them. CDR3: CASSFGVSYNEQFF. The CDR3 coding sequence is TGTGCCAGCAGTTTCGGGGTTTCCTACAATGAGCAGTTCTTC.

The rearrangement joins TRBV20-1 to TRBJ2-3; 9 bases agree with TRBD2. The germline V gene has CDR1 DFQATT and CDR2 SNEGSKA (reference sequence). This CDR3 has 19 residues. With 3 bases clipped from V and 0 bases from J, the junction kept 16 bases outside the gene matches. In nucleotides, the CDR3 is TGCAGTGCTAGTCTCGCGTATAGCGGGGGCCCGATTAGCACAGATACGCAGTATTTT. Its protein product is CSASLAYSGGPISTDTQYF.

The rearrangement links TRBV11-1 to TRBJ2-7, with D uncertain. The V gene's germline CDR1 is SGHAT and CDR2 FQDESV (reference sequence). Trimming removed 2 bases at V and 5 bases at J, with 16 bases between. CDR3 length: 15 residues. DNA for the CDR3: TGTGCCAGCAGCTTAACCGACCGCCCCCGGGACGAGCAGTACTTC. It is translated as CASSLTDRPRDEQYF.

The V gene is TRBV25-1, the J gene TRBJ1-1; 8 bases match TRBD1. V lost 4 bases, J lost 7 bases, and 5 bases stayed unmatched. Germline V gene lookup returns CDR1 MGHDK and CDR2 SYGVNS. This CDR3 has 13 residues. The CDR3 loop is CASSVRDRNEAFF. The CDR3 bases are TGTGCCAGCAGTGTCCGGGACAGGAATGAAGCTTTCTTT. Full variable domain (missing parts from reference TRBV25-1 and TRBJ1-1): EADIYQTPRYLVIGTGKKITLECSQTMGHDKMYWYQQDPGMELHLIHYSYGVNSTEKGDLSSESTVSRIRTEHFPLTLESARPSHTSQYLCASSVRDRNEAFFGQGTRLTVV.

This chain connects TRBV9 to TRBJ1-4; D is ambiguous. The V gene's germline CDR1 is SGDLS and CDR2 YYNGEE. V was clipped by 4 bases and J by 8 bases, with 15 bases between them. The CDR3 is 14 amino acids. The DNA of the CDR3 is TGTGCCAGCAGCCCCCCCGCGGACGACGAAAAACTGTTTTTT. Encoded protein: CASSPPADDEKLFF.